This T cell receptor beta chain was sequenced during a study of T cells in Graves' hyperthyroidism and ophthalmopathy. This clonotype has a single count. The germline V gene has CDR1 SQVTM and CDR2 ANQGSEA. The CDR3 is made up of 14 amino acids. TCR beta CDR3 regions were amplified from RNA. The study used the HTBI primer set for a first-round RT-PCR of the TCR CDR3. From the multiplex PCR reads, TCRdb called clonotypes with MiXCR, one entry per CDR3 protein. The sample yields hundreds of thousands of distinct CDR3 sequences, about 43% seen once. The chain uses TRBV29-1 and TRBJ2-7, with TRBD2 matching 14 bases. This TCR came from a woman in her late teens or twenties with Graves' hyperthyroidism. The sample taken for sequencing was peripheral blood or thyroid tissue (not recorded which). CDR3: CSARPGLAGVEQYF. The CDR3, as DNA: TGCAGTGCTAGACCGGGACTAGCGGGAGTCGAGCAGTACTTC.